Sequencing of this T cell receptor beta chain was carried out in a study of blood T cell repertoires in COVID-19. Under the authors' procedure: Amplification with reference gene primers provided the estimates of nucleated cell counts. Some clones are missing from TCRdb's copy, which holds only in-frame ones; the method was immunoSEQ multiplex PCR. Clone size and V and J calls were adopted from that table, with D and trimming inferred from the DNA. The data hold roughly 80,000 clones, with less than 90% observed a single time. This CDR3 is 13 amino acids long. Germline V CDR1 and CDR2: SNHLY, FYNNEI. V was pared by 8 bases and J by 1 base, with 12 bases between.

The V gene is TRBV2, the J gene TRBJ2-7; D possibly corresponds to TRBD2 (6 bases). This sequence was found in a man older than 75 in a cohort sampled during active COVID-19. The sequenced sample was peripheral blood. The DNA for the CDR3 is TGTGCCAGCCCAGGGACTGGTTCCTACGAGCAGTACTTC. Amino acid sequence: CASPGTGSYEQYF.